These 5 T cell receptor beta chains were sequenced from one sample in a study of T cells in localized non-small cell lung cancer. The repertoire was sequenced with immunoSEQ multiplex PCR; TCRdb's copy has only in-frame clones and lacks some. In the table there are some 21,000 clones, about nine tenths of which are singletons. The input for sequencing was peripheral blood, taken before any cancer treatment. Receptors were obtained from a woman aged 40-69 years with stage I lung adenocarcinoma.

The CDR3 nucleotides read TGTGCCAGCAGGTATGGGACTAGCGGGAGTGGCAATGAGCAGTTCTTC. This codes for CASRYGTSGSGNEQFF. The chain couples TRBV5-4 to TRBJ2-1; TRBD2 matches 14 bases. Germline V lookup: CDR1 SGHNT, CDR2 YYREEE (reference sequence). The CDR3 loop spans 16 amino acids. With 5 bases clipped from V and 6 bases from J, the junction kept 7 bases outside the gene matches. The full variable domain, with the rest looked up from reference TRBV5-4 and TRBJ2-1, is ETGVTQSPTHLIKTRGQQVTLRCSSQSGHNTVSWYQQALGQGPQFIFQYYREEENGRGNFPPRFSGLQFPNYSSELNVNALELDDSALYLCASRYGTSGSGNEQFFGPGTRLTVL.

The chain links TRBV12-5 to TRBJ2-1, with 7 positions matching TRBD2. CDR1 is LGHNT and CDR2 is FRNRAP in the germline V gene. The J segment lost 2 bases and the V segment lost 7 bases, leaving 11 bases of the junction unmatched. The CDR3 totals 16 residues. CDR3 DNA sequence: TGTGCTAGTGCCTCCCGTTGGGGGAGGGCCTACAATGAGCAGTTCTTC. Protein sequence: CASASRWGRAYNEQFF.

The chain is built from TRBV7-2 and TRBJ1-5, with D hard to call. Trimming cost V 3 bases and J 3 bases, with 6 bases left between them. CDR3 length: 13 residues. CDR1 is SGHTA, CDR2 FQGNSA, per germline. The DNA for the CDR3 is TGTGCCAGCAGCTTCGGGCCCAATCAGCCCCAGCATTTT. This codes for CASSFGPNQPQHF.

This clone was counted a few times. CDR3 residues: CASSQVAGGPLDTQYF. In DNA form, the CDR3 reads TGCGCCAGCAGCCAAGTTGCGGGAGGGCCGCTAGATACGCAGTATTTT. The rearrangement links TRBV4-3 to TRBJ2-3; the match to TRBD2 covers 9 bases. Germline assignment: CDR1 LGHNA and CDR2 YSLEER. The CDR3 spans 16 residues. Germline trimming cut 1 base from V and 5 bases from J; bases unmatched to any gene: 7.

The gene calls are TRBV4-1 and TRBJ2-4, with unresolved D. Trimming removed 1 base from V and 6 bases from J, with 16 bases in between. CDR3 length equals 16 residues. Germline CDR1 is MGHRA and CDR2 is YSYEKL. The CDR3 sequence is CASSQGVAAPLNIQYF. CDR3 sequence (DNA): TGCGCCAGCAGCCAAGGAGTAGCTGCCCCCTTAAACATTCAGTACTTC.